The 27 T cell receptor beta chains presented below share a single source sample, sequenced in a study of OX40 agonist ivuxolimab in advanced cancers. The data were produced by immunoSEQ multiplex PCR, yet TCRdb's version contains in-frame clones alone and is incomplete. The sample yields 30,000 or so clones, around four fifths seen once. Sequencing was performed on CD4+ or CD8+ T cells sorted from blood, taken in a trial of the OX40 agonist ivuxolimab. The receptors originated from an adult with an advanced solid tumor such as melanoma, head and neck, liver or kidney cancer.

The V and J genes are TRBV9 and TRBJ2-3; D is uncertain. This CDR3 is 14 amino acids long. The germline gives CDR1 SGDLS, CDR2 YYNGEE. Trimming left V 4 bases short and J 6 bases short, with 15 bases between. The CDR3 spells CASSSPPPEDTQYF. The CDR3 nucleotides are TGTGCCAGCAGCTCCCCCCCACCCGAGGATACGCAGTATTTT.

A remark on this clone: Other nucleotide sequences from this sample produce the same CDR3. The chain has TRBV7-9 and TRBJ1-5; D gene uncertain. The CDR3 has 13 amino acids. Per germline, CDR1 SEHNR and CDR2 FQNEAQ (reference sequence). Trimming cost V 3 bases and J 3 bases, with 6 bases left between them. CDR3 sequence reads: CASSLGPNQPQHF. The DNA for the CDR3 is TGTGCCAGCAGCTTGGGCCCCAATCAGCCCCAGCATTTT.

The CDR3 is CAWSSYREGGQPQHF. The CDR3 coding sequence is TGTGCCTGGAGTTCGTACAGGGAAGGAGGCCAGCCCCAGCATTTT. This chain joins TRBV30 and TRBJ1-5; a weak D match, TRBD1 (6 bases). Germline values: CDR1 GTSNPN, CDR2 SVGIG (reference sequence). Trimming shortened V by 2 bases and J by 7 bases, and 18 bases separated the two germline ends. The CDR3 runs 15 residues. The complete variable domain, with remaining parts taken from reference TRBV30 and TRBJ1-5, reads SQTIHQWPATLVQPVGSPLSLECTVEGTSNPNLYWYRQAAGRGLQLLFYSVGIGQISSEVPQNLSASRPQDRQFILSSKKLLLSDSGFYLCAWSSYREGGQPQHFGDGTRLSIL.

The V gene is TRBV28, the J gene TRBJ1-6, with D uncertain. Germline V gives CDR1 MDHEN, CDR2 SYDVKM. The V and J ends lost 5 bases and 15 bases respectively, with 17 bases between them. The CDR3 totals 13 residues. CDR3 nucleotides: TGTGCCAGCAGTAATTACAGCCCTAGAAACCTCCACTTT. Amino acids: CASSNYSPRNLHF.

In its sample, this clone was seen a few times. The chain joins TRBV2 to TRBJ1-5; D gene uncertain. Germline V gives CDR1 SNHLY, CDR2 FYNNEI. The CDR3 totals 11 residues. The ends were cut back, 4 bases at V and 5 bases at J, with 3 bases in the middle. The CDR3 sequence: CASSADQPQHF. The CDR3 coding sequence is TGTGCCAGCAGTGCCGATCAGCCCCAGCATTTT.

J is TRBJ1-2 and V is TRBV9; 8 bases are a match to TRBD1. J was trimmed by 6 bases and V by 4 bases; bases with no gene match: 8. The length of the CDR3 is 14 residues. Per germline, CDR1 SGDLS and CDR2 YYNGEE. CDR3 loop: CASSPTGAVDGYTF. DNA for the CDR3: TGTGCCAGCAGCCCGACAGGGGCGGTCGATGGCTACACCTTC.

This chain connects TRBV5-5 to TRBJ1-4; 7 positions agree with TRBD1. CDR3 size: 14 residues. Losses at the gene ends were 4 bases for V and 4 bases for J; bases not matched to a gene: 4. Germline loops: CDR1 SGHKS, CDR2 YYEKEE (reference sequence). Here the CDR3 reads CASSLGQLNEKLFF. The CDR3 DNA sequence: TGTGCCAGCAGCCTGGGACAGCTTAATGAAAAACTGTTTTTT.

This clone was seen once. The genes are TRBV7-6 and TRBJ2-1, with a tentative D call TRBD2 (7 bases). Trimming took 2 bases from V and 6 from J, leaving 11 bases between them. The CDR3 is made up of 14 amino acids. Germline CDR1 SGHVS, CDR2 FNYEAQ. DNA for the CDR3: TGTGCCAGCAGCTTATCAGGGGAGGGCAATGAGCAGTTCTTC. This translates into CASSLSGEGNEQFF.

This chain connects TRBV14 to TRBJ2-6; TRBD1 matches 7 bases. V shed 4 bases, J shed 0 bases, and the junction held 9 bases outside the gene matches. Germline V gene lookup returns CDR1 SGHDN and CDR2 FVKESK. The CDR3 has 18 amino acids. The CDR3 DNA sequence: TGTGCCAGCAGCCCGGGACAGACCTCTTACTCTGGGGCCAACGTCCTGACTTTC. Residues: CASSPGQTSYSGANVLTF.

In the case of this clone: The junction and the germline gene differ at one end; a read error may be behind it. This sequence joins TRBV28 and TRBJ2-7; possible D gene TRBD1, 6 bases. CDR3 length equals 10 residues. CDR1 and CDR2 (germline): MDHEN, SYDVKM. The chain's CDR3 is CASSLGQGGF. DNA of the CDR3: TGTGCCAGCAGTTTGGGACAAGGTGGCTTC.

This sequence joins TRBV2 and TRBJ1-3, with TRBD1 identical over 7 bases. The ends lost 7 bases at V and 3 bases at J; junction bases unmatched: 9. There are 15 residues in the CDR3. Germline V gene data show CDR1 as SNHLY and CDR2 as FYNNEI. In DNA, the CDR3 is TGTGCCAGCACTAAGGAGGGGGCTCTTGGAAACACCATATATTTT. Translation gives CASTKEGALGNTIYF. Looking up the rest from reference TRBV2 and TRBJ1-3 gives the full variable domain: EPEVTQTPSHQVTQMGQEVILRCVPISNHLYFYWYRQILGQKVEFLVSFYNNEISEKSEIFDDQFSVERPDGSNFTLKIRSTKLEDSAMYFCASTKEGALGNTIYFGEGSWLTVV.

This clone came up a few times. This chain links TRBV18 with TRBJ1-1; TRBD1 is a possible D gene (5 bases). CDR1 is KGHSH, CDR2 LQKENI, per germline. Trimming pared 2 bases from V and 1 base from J, leaving 14 bases between. The CDR3 consists of 16 residues. The CDR3 protein is CASSPRLGGGNTEAFF. The CDR3 DNA is TGTGCCAGCTCACCAAGACTTGGGGGGGGGAACACTGAAGCTTTCTTT. Drawing the rest from reference TRBV18 and TRBJ1-1, the complete variable domain is NAGVMQNPRHLVRRRGQEARLRCSPMKGHSHVYWYRQLPEEGLKFMVYLQKENIIDESGMPKERFSAEFPKEGPSILRIQQVVRGDSAAYFCASSPRLGGGNTEAFFGQGTRLTVV.

This chain links TRBV6-5 with TRBJ1-6; D perhaps matches TRBD1 (5 bases). Germline V gene data show CDR1 as MNHEY and CDR2 as SVGAGI. This CDR3 has 13 amino acids. The germline V and J ends were trimmed by 6 bases and 6 bases, with 9 bases remaining between them. The CDR3 here is CASRLRGNSPLHF. CDR3 nucleotides: TGTGCCAGCAGGCTAAGGGGTAATTCACCCCTCCACTTT.

The rearrangement links TRBV11-2 to TRBJ2-7; D is possibly TRBD2 (6 bases). The CDR3 runs to 13 residues. Trimming shortened V by 3 bases and J by 5 bases, and 11 bases separated the two germline ends. CDR1 is SGHAT and CDR2 is FQNNGV in the germline V gene. CDR3 protein: CASSFGGADEQYF. The CDR3 coding sequence is TGTGCCAGCAGCTTCGGGGGAGCAGACGAGCAGTACTTC.

The chain recombines TRBV11-3 with TRBJ2-1; TRBD1 is a possible D gene (6 bases). CDR1 SGHNT and CDR2 YENEEA come from the germline V gene. This CDR3 spans 16 amino acids. Between the trimmed V and J ends, which lost 2 bases and 5 bases, there was a span of 16 bases. CDR3 coding DNA: TGTGCCAGCAGCTTACGTATTGGCTCAGGGGACAATGAGCAGTTCTTC. Translation: CASSLRIGSGDNEQFF.

This clone occurred a few times. V usage is TRBV5-1 and J usage is TRBJ2-3, with TRBD2 matching 10 bases. The CDR3 is 13 amino acids. The V segment lost 2 bases and the J segment 13 bases; nucleotides outside the gene matches: 7. Germline loops: CDR1 SGHRS, CDR2 YFSETQ. The CDR3, as DNA: TGCGCCAGCAGCTTCTGGACTAGCGGCCCTGAGTATTTT. Translating it yields CASSFWTSGPEYF. Based on the CDR3 plus reference TRBV5-1 and TRBJ2-3, the full variable domain is KAGVTQTPRYLIKTRGQQVTLSCSPISGHRSVSWYQQTPGQGLQFLFEYFSETQRNKGNFPGRFSGRQFSNSRSEMNVSTLELGDSALYLCASSFWTSGPEYFGPGTRLTVL.

V and J are TRBV28 and TRBJ1-3; D is undetermined. The CDR3 is 14 amino acids. The V gene lost 5 bases and the J gene lost 4 bases, with 12 bases spanning the gap. CDR1 and CDR2 (germline): MDHEN, SYDVKM. In DNA, the CDR3 is TGTGCCAGCAGTCCAAGTTCGACCGGAAACACCATATATTTT. As protein: CASSPSSTGNTIYF.

J is TRBJ2-5 and V is TRBV19, with TRBD2 as a possible D gene (5 bases). From germline, CDR1 is LNHDA and CDR2 SQIVND (reference sequence). The CDR3 spans 13 residues. V lost 1 base to trimming and J lost 5 bases, with 8 bases between them. The chain's CDR3 is CASSIGTSETQYF. CDR3 bases: TGTGCCAGTAGTATAGGGACTTCGGAGACCCAGTACTTC.

The chain uses TRBV7-9 and TRBJ2-3, with 8 bases aligning to TRBD2. V shed 4 bases and J 1 base; nucleotides not matched to a gene: 7. CDR3 length: 16 amino acids. The germline V gene has CDR1 SEHNR and CDR2 FQNEAQ (reference sequence). The CDR3 DNA follows: TGTGCCAGCAGCTCCCCAGGGCGGGAGGGCACAGATACGCAGTATTTT. Translation: CASSSPGREGTDTQYF.

The chain combines TRBV7-2 with TRBJ2-5, with 7 bases matching TRBD2. The CDR3 has 15 amino acids. V was clipped by 0 bases and J by 6 bases; unmatched bases: 7. In germline, CDR1 is SGHTA, CDR2 FQGNSA. CDR3 nucleotides: TGTGCCAGCAGCTTAGCGGGAAGCGGGGCCAAGACCCAGTACTTC. Translating gives CASSLAGSGAKTQYF. Looking up the rest from reference TRBV7-2 and TRBJ2-5 gives the full variable domain: GAGVSQSPSNKVTEKGKDVELRCDPISGHTALYWYRQSLGQGLEFLIYFQGNSAPDKSGLPSDRFSAERTGGSVSTLTIQRTQQEDSAVYLCASSLAGSGAKTQYFGPGTRLLVL.

V and J are TRBV2 and TRBJ2-2; D unresolved. This CDR3 is 12 amino acids long. The V gene's germline CDR1 is SNHLY and CDR2 FYNNEI. V was pared by 10 bases and J by 6 bases, with 12 bases between. CDR3 protein: CAISLEAGELFF. The CDR3 DNA sequence: TGTGCCATCTCCCTAGAGGCCGGGGAGCTGTTTTTT.

This sequence joins TRBV6-5 and TRBJ2-1, with TRBD1 as a possible D gene (5 bases). Germline CDR1 is MNHEY and CDR2 is SVGAGI. CDR3 size: 12 residues. Deletions cut 5 bases from V and 12 bases from J, with 14 bases between. CDR3 bases: TGTGCCAGCAGTACTGCAGGGTTGGGGCAGTTCTTC. This codes for CASSTAGLGQFF.

This chain connects TRBV5-1 to TRBJ2-3, with TRBD2 matching over 10 bases. This CDR3 comprises 16 residues. Germline V gives CDR1 SGHRS, CDR2 YFSETQ. V shed 4 bases, J shed 1 base, and the junction held 6 bases outside the gene matches. CDR3 bases: TGCGCCAGCAGCGTGGGACTAGCGACCGGCACAGATACGCAGTATTTT. Encoded protein: CASSVGLATGTDTQYF.

The table lists this clone with a few counts. V is TRBV2 and J is TRBJ2-2, with 8 nucleotides matching TRBD1. Germline assignment: CDR1 SNHLY and CDR2 FYNNEI. CDR3 length equals 13 residues. V lost 11 bases to trimming and J lost 3 bases; unmatched junction nucleotides: 5. DNA for the CDR3: TGTGCCGCCGGGACAGGTCACACCGGGGAGCTGTTTTTT. Translating it yields CAAGTGHTGELFF.

This sequence joins TRBV11-2 and TRBJ1-1; 7 nucleotides agree with TRBD1. The CDR3 totals 15 residues. Germline CDR1 SGHAT, CDR2 FQNNGV. Unmatched junction bases numbered 2, after V lost 0 bases and J lost 1 base. The CDR3 is CASSLDRTGNTEAFF. The CDR3 DNA sequence: TGTGCCAGCAGCTTAGATAGGACAGGGAACACTGAAGCTTTCTTT.

This chain links TRBV7-2 with TRBJ2-1; D uncertain. CDR3 length: 13 residues. Between the trimmed V and J ends, which lost 4 bases and 6 bases, there was a span of 10 bases. Germline V lookup: CDR1 SGHTA, CDR2 FQGNSA. This CDR3 is CASSSWAGNEQFF. The CDR3 bases are TGTGCCAGCAGCTCTTGGGCCGGCAATGAGCAGTTCTTC.

V gene TRBV15 combines with J gene TRBJ1-4; no reliable D call. The germline CDR1 and CDR2 sequences are LNHNV and YYDKDF (reference sequence). This CDR3 comprises 14 residues. V was shortened by 2 bases and J by 8 bases, with 12 bases between the two germline ends. CDR3 residues: CATSRSSTEEKLFF. CDR3 coding DNA: TGTGCCACCAGCAGATCCTCCACCGAGGAAAAACTGTTTTTT.